The clone carrying this TCR beta chain was seen a handful of times. The sample comes from a study of blood T cell repertoires in COVID-19. The overall study: COVID-19 samples, acute and convalescent, were from the United States, Italy and Spain.

Sequencing was performed with immunoSEQ multiplex PCR; in TCRdb, only in-frame clones are kept and a portion is missing. The sample lists over 100,000 clones; 75% to 90% were seen once. Germline values: CDR1 SGHRS, CDR2 YFSETQ. Trimming at V came to 2 bases and at J to 4 bases, leaving 20 bases not matched to a gene. The CDR3 totals 19 residues. Material for sequencing was peripheral blood. The sequence came from a man aged 60 to 69 with acute or convalescent COVID-19. V is TRBV5-1 and J is TRBJ2-7; 8 bases agree with TRBD2. The CDR3 loop is CASSLRGPLEIAGTYEQYF. In DNA, the CDR3 is TGCGCCAGCAGCTTAAGGGGCCCCTTAGAAATAGCGGGAACTTACGAGCAGTACTTC.